The present T cell receptor (beta chain) was sequenced within a study of blood T cell repertoires in COVID-19. About the study: The United States, Italy and Spain were the sources of the acute and convalescent COVID-19 samples. T cells, B-cell-depleted T cells, or PBMCs supplied cDNA or gDNA.

With V trimmed by 8 bases and J by 5 bases, 12 bases remained unmatched. The CDR3 runs 16 residues. Germline lookup yields CDR1 ENHRY and CDR2 SYGVKD. Sequencing used immunoSEQ multiplex PCR; TCRdb keeps in-frame clones, though not all of them. Among roughly 57,000 clones listed, 89% were seen once. This sequence joins TRBV10-3 and TRBJ2-5; 12 bases are shared with TRBD1. This sequence originates from a human donor in a cohort sampled during active COVID-19. Sequencing was performed on peripheral blood. The CDR3 loop reads CAISQGGTGGRETQYF. In DNA, the CDR3 is TGTGCCATCTCACAAGGCGGGACAGGGGGCCGGGAGACCCAGTACTTC.